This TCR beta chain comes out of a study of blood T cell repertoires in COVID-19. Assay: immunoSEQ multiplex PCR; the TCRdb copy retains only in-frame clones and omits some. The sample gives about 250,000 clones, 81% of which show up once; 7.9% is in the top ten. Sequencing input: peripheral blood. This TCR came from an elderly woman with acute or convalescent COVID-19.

The CDR3 loop reads CASSQGVPDTQYF. For the CDR3, the DNA is TGTGCCAGCAGCCAAGGAGTGCCAGATACGCAGTATTTT. The chain uses TRBV3-1 (or the pseudogene TRBV3-2) and TRBJ2-3; D gene uncertain. Germline CDR1 reads LGHDT; CDR2 reads YNNKEL (reference sequence). CDR3 size: 13 residues. Trimming pared 1 base from V and 4 bases from J, leaving 6 bases between.